This T cell receptor beta chain derives from a study of T cells in Graves' hyperthyroidism and ophthalmopathy (dated by TCRdb to the late 2010s). Notes on the research overall: Peripheral blood samples were taken at initial diagnosis, before any treatment was given. According to the paper, TCR Vbeta CDR3 sequencing was carried out on about 140 peripheral blood samples, which came from some 41 ophthalmopathy, 80 or so hyperthyroidism and 17 progressor patients. The study also compared thyroid tissue and blood T-cell repertoires from about 6 Graves' hyperthyroidism patients. TCR V-J signatures able to tell the groups apart were searched for in a discovery cohort of 100 patients, of whom 43 had Graves' ophthalmopathy and more than 55 had stable Graves' hyperthyroidism. Once sampling was done, hyperthyroidism patients were given methimazole at a starting dose of 30 mg daily, whereas ophthalmopathy patients were given high-dose intravenous methylprednisolone. The approximately 95 discovery patients were divided at random into training and test sets in a 7:3 ratio. Whether ophthalmopathy could be predicted prospectively was tested in an independent validation cohort made up of about 20 hyperthyroidism patients plus 17 patients who later progressed to ophthalmopathy.

Per the germline V gene, SQVTM is the CDR1 and ANQGSEA is the CDR2. Including cysteine and phenylalanine, the CDR3 has 16 amino acids. Left in the record is the CDR3 DNA by itself, 48 bases read in frame from the first base. The junction carries 15 bases between V and J, which are trimmed by 0 bases and 1 base respectively. In the ophthalmopathy patients, disease was moderately to severely active, with a Clinical Activity Score of 3 or more, a NOSPECS grade of 4 or more, and a duration of less than 3 months. The study excluded patients with uncontrolled infections, other autoimmune diseases, pregnancy or lactation. Diagnoses relied on clinical symptoms, serum thyroxine and TRAb, thyroid ultrasound and orbital computed tomography. PBMCs were separated from under 12 ml of fresh peripheral blood using Ficoll-Paque density gradient centrifugation. Trizol reagent was used to extract total RNA, and RNA quality was then checked on an Agilent 2100 Bioanalyzer.

Study-level results and caveats: In cross-validation, a model built on a 13 V-J signature told ophthalmopathy apart from stable hyperthyroidism with 87.88% sensitivity and around 83% specificity, and in testing the same model reached 80%/75%. Sample size was not statistically predetermined, and blinding of investigators to group allocation was not performed. In validation, the model predicted progression to ophthalmopathy with 60% to 71% sensitivity and about 72% specificity, a median of about 6.7 months before onset. Blood samples also contained most of the expanded thyroid clonotypes (frequency above 0.001), which suggests that blood repertoires may reflect thyroid immune responses.

TCR beta CDR3 regions were amplified from RNA transcripts. A first-round RT-PCR of the TCR CDR3 used the HTBI primer set with the Qiagen OneStep RT-PCR kit. Libraries were constructed in a second round of multiplex PCR, after which size selection and purification were carried out. Sequencing of the libraries was done on an Illumina HiSeq2000 using paired-end 100 bp reads. The source study handled its data this way. Raw data were processed with SOAPnuke, discarding reads with adapters, uncalled bases, mean Phred below 15, or no exact constant-primer or identifier match. COPE v1.2.5 was used to merge the high-quality paired reads, and each unique nucleotide sequence was defined as a clonotype. MiTCR v1.1 was used to align clonotypes to the IMGT TRBV, TRBD and TRBJ reference segments. The analysis included only V-J combinations with a frequency above 0.0001, which together covered around 99% of the repertoires. The TCS score was defined as the ratio of F50 (clonal expansion) to E x V (chaos), calculated using BLOSUM62-based TCRdist between CDR3 peptides within each V-J. Welch's t-statistics and random forest reduced just over 500 V-J features to under 15, which were used in a naive Bayes classifier (R e1071). Using fastp at Q25 and MiXCR, TCRdb reprocessed the public reads and kept productive beta chains. CDR3 protein duplicates are merged, each entry listing the most common genes and DNA. These V and J calls derive from TCRdb rather than the authors' analysis. The table for this sample lists 250,000 to 350,000 distinct CDR3 sequences; 20% to 25% of them were counted only once. The ten biggest clones cover 50% to 75% of the sample.

With regard to this clonotype: Its specific antigen is unknown. No qualities accompany the bases; no much larger clone lies one base away.

Sample: blood. The chain uses TRBV29-1 and TRBJ1-1, and TRBD1 may be the D gene, going by 6 matching bases. This clonotype was sampled from a man younger than 40 with Graves' ophthalmopathy. The CDR3 is CSVEDGIGGKNTEAFF. The nucleotide sequence is TGCAGCGTTGAAGATGGTATAGGGGGGAAGAACACTGAAGCTTTCTTT.